These 15 T cell receptor beta chains originate from one sample sequenced in a study of control samples from healthy donors and cancer patients. This table comes from immunoSEQ multiplex PCR, and its TCRdb copy is limited to in-frame clones, with some not included. The sample includes about 410,000 clones, roughly 90% of them seen just once. The source material was PBMCs. The receptors stem from a man aged 40-49 years with head and neck cancer.

The chain combines TRBV20-1 with TRBJ2-7; D is uncertain. The CDR3 spans 11 residues. The germline gives CDR1 DFQATT, CDR2 SNEGSKA (reference sequence). Trimming removed 5 bases at V and 0 bases at J, with 5 bases between. The DNA of the CDR3 is TGCAGTGCTTCGGCCTCCTACGAGCAGTACTTC. Translated, it gives CSASASYEQYF.

The chain is built from TRBV4-2 and TRBJ2-7, with D perhaps matching TRBD1 or TRBD2 (5 bases each). Deletions cut 7 bases from V and 2 bases from J, with 9 bases between. Germline V gene sequence: CDR1 LGHNA, CDR2 YNFKEQ. This CDR3 has 12 amino acids. CDR3 nucleotide sequence: TGTGCCAGCACTGGGGACGCCTACGAGCAGTACTTC. Amino acid sequence: CASTGDAYEQYF.

The chain joins TRBV18 to TRBJ2-7; D is possibly TRBD2 (6 bases). The CDR3 covers 13 residues. In germline, CDR1 is KGHSH, CDR2 LQKENI. Trimming pared 3 bases from V and 5 bases from J, leaving 11 bases between. The CDR3 sequence: CASSPRTGDEQYF. The CDR3 coding sequence is TGTGCCAGCTCACCGAGGACGGGGGACGAGCAGTACTTC.

This rearrangement joins TRBV4-1 to TRBJ2-4; D unclear. Trimming left V 4 bases short and J 7 bases short, with 14 bases between. The germline V gene encodes CDR1 MGHRA and CDR2 YSYEKL. The CDR3 spans 14 residues. The CDR3 spells CASSRYLGENIQYF. DNA of the CDR3: TGCGCCAGCAGCCGGTACTTAGGAGAGAACATTCAGTACTTC.

The rearrangement uses TRBV30 and TRBJ1-5, with TRBD1 matching over 8 bases. The V gene end was trimmed by 5 bases and the J gene end by 1 base; junction bases not matched to a gene: 7. From germline, CDR1 is GTSNPN and CDR2 SVGIG (reference sequence). The CDR3 sequence is 15 residues long. The CDR3 reads CAWQPDRGSNQPQHF. The CDR3 nucleotides read TGTGCCTGGCAGCCCGACAGGGGAAGCAATCAGCCCCAGCATTTT.

The chain links TRBV29-1 to TRBJ2-7; 12 positions agree with TRBD1. V was clipped by 7 bases and J by 7 bases; unmatched bases: 2. The CDR3 is 11 amino acids. Germline V gives CDR1 SQVTM, CDR2 ANQGSEA. This chain's CDR3 is CSGGQGAEQYF. The CDR3, as DNA: TGCAGCGGGGGACAGGGGGCTGAGCAGTACTTC.

The CDR3 sequence: CAGSEGSGQGNNEQFF. DNA of the CDR3: TGCGCCGGGTCCGAGGGGTCGGGACAGGGAAACAATGAGCAGTTCTTC. This rearrangement joins TRBV5-1 to TRBJ2-1; 9 bases agree with TRBD1. The J segment lost 5 bases and the V segment lost 10 bases, leaving 16 bases of the junction unmatched. Germline CDR1 reads SGHRS; CDR2 reads YFSETQ. The CDR3 consists of 16 residues.

The chain uses TRBV4-3 and TRBJ1-4; no clear D. The CDR3 is made up of 15 amino acids. CDR1 is LGHNA and CDR2 is YSLEER in the germline V gene. Deletions cut 1 base from V and 6 bases from J, with 12 bases between. This CDR3 is CASSQVWAKDEKLFF. The CDR3 DNA is TGCGCCAGCAGCCAAGTGTGGGCGAAGGATGAAAAACTGTTTTTT.

This clone showed up just once. CDR3 loop: CASSSITGDTEAFF. The CDR3, as DNA: TGCGCCAGCAGCTCAATTACAGGGGATACTGAAGCTTTCTTT. The gene calls are TRBV5-1 and TRBJ1-1; TRBD1 matches 7 bases. With V trimmed by 3 bases and J by 5 bases, 7 bases remained unmatched. The CDR3 loop spans 14 amino acids. Germline V gene sequence: CDR1 SGHRS, CDR2 YFSETQ.

V usage is TRBV3-1 (or the pseudogene TRBV3-2) and J usage is TRBJ2-2; TRBD1 is a possible D gene (6 bases). CDR3 length: 15 residues. CDR1 LGHDT and CDR2 YNNKEL come from the germline V gene (reference sequence). Trimming removed 1 base at V and 8 bases at J, with 14 bases between. The CDR3 loop reads CASSQGQAPTGELFF. The CDR3 DNA reads TGTGCCAGCAGCCAAGGACAGGCCCCGACGGGGGAGCTGTTTTTT.

The chain has TRBV7-9 and TRBJ1-1; D is unclear. The ends were cut back, 3 bases at V and 11 bases at J, with 16 bases in the middle. The CDR3 contains 13 residues. Germline-derived CDR1 and CDR2 are SEHNR and FQNEAQ (reference sequence). The CDR3 sequence: CASSFAGSKRAFF. The CDR3 coding sequence is TGTGCCAGCAGCTTTGCGGGTTCTAAGAGGGCTTTCTTT.

The chain couples TRBV5-6 to TRBJ2-2; TRBD2 is a possible D gene (6 bases). CDR1 is SGHDT, CDR2 YYEEEE, per germline. V lost 2 bases and J 1 base, leaving 6 bases between the germline ends. The CDR3 consists of 14 residues. CDR3 nucleotide sequence: TGTGCCAGCAGCTTCGGGGGGAACACCGGGGAGCTGTTTTTT. Protein: CASSFGGNTGELFF.

In this sample, this clone turned up a few times. This rearrangement joins TRBV19 to TRBJ2-7, with D unclear. V was trimmed by 3 bases and J by 2 bases, leaving 8 bases between them. The CDR3 extends over 13 amino acids. Looked up from germline, CDR1 is LNHDA and CDR2 is SQIVND (reference sequence). The CDR3 sequence is CASSMSAAYEQYF. DNA for the CDR3: TGTGCCAGTAGTATGTCTGCAGCCTACGAGCAGTACTTC.

This chain connects TRBV3-1 (or the pseudogene TRBV3-2) to TRBJ1-1; D ambiguous. The V gene's germline CDR1 is LGHDT and CDR2 YNNKEL (reference sequence). The V end was cut by 1 base, the J end by 11 bases, with 17 bases between. The CDR3 spans 14 residues. The CDR3 DNA is TGTGCCAGCAGCCAAGGTGGGCAGGCTAATACGGCTTTCTTT. The encoded protein is CASSQGGQANTAFF.

V gene TRBV6-1 combines with J gene TRBJ2-1; no definite D call. The germline V gene has CDR1 MNHNS and CDR2 SASEGT. Trimming stripped 2 bases from V and 4 bases from J, with 9 bases between. This CDR3 has 14 residues. In DNA form, the CDR3 reads TGTGCCAGCAGTGAATCGATGGCATACAATGAGCAGTTCTTC. As protein: CASSESMAYNEQFF.